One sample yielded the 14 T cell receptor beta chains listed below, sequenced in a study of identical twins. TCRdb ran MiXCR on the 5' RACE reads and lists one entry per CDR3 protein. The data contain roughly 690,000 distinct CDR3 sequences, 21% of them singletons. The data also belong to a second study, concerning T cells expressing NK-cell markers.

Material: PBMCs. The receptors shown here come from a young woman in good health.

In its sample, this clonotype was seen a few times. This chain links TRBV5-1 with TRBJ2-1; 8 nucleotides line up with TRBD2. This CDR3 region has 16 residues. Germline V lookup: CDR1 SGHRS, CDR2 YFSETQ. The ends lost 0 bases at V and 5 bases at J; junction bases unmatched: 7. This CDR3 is CASSLAGGPRNNEQFF. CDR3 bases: TGCGCCAGCAGCTTGGCGGGGGGGCCTCGGAACAATGAGCAGTTCTTC.

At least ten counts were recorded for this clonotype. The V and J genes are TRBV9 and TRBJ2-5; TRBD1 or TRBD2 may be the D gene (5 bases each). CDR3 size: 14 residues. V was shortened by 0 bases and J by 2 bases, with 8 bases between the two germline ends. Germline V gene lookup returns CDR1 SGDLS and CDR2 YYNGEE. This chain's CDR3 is CASSVGGPQETQYF. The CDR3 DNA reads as TGTGCCAGCAGCGTAGGGGGACCACAAGAGACCCAGTACTTC.

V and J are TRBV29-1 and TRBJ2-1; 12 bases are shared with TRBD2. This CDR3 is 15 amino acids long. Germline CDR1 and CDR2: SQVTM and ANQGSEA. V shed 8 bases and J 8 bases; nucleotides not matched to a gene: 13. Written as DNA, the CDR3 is TGCAGCTCTGGGGGCGACAGACTAGCGGGAGATGAGCAGTTCTTC. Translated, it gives CSSGGDRLAGDEQFF.

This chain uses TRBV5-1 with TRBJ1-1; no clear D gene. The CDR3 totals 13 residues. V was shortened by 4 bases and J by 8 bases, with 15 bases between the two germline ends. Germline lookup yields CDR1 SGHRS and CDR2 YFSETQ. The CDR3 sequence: CASSPEAATEAFF. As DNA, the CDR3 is TGCGCCAGCAGCCCCGAGGCAGCGACCGAAGCTTTCTTT.

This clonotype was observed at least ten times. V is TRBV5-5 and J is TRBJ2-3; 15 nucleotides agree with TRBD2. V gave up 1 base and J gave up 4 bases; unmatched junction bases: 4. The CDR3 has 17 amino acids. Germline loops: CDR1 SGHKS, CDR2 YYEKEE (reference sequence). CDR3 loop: CASSLWTSGRVADTQYF. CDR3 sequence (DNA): TGTGCCAGCAGCTTGTGGACTAGCGGGAGGGTGGCAGATACGCAGTATTTT.

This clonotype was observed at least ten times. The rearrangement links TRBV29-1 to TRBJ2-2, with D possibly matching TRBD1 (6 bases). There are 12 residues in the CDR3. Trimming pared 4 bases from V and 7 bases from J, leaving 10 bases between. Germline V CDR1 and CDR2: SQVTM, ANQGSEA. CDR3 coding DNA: TGCAGCGTTGGTCAGGGGCACGGGGAGCTGTTTTTT. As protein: CSVGQGHGELFF.

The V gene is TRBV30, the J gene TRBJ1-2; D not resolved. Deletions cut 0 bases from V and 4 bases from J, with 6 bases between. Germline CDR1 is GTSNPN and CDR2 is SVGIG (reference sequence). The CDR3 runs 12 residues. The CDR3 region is CAWSVALYGYTF. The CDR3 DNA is TGTGCCTGGAGTGTAGCCCTCTATGGCTACACCTTC.

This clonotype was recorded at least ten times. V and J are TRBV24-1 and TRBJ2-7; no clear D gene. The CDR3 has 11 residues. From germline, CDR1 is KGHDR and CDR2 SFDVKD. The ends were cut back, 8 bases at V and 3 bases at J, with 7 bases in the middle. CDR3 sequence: CATNPGYEQYF. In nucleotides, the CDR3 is TGTGCCACCAATCCCGGCTACGAGCAGTACTTC.

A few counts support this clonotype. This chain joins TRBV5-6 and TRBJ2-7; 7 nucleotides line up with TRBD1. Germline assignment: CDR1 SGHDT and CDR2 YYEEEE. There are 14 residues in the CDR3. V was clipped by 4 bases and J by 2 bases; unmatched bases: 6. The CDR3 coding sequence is TGTGCCAGCAGCGTCGGGACAGCAACCTACGAGCAGTACTTC. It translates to CASSVGTATYEQYF.

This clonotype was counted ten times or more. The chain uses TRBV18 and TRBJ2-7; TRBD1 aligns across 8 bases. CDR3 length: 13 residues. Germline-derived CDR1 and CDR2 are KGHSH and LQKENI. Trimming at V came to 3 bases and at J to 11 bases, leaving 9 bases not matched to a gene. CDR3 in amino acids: CASSPDRAKREYF. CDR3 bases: TGTGCCAGCTCACCGGACAGGGCTAAGAGGGAGTACTTC.

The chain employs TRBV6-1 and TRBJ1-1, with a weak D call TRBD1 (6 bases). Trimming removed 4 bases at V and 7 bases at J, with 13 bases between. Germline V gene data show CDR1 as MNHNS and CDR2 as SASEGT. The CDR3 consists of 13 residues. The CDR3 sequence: CASSGTEKNEAFF. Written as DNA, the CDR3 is TGTGCCAGCAGTGGGACAGAGAAAAATGAAGCTTTCTTT.

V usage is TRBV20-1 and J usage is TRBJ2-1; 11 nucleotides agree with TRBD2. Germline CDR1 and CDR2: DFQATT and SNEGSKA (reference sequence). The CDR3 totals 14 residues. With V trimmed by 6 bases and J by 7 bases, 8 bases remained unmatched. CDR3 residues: CSATTSGAGNEQFF. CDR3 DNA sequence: TGCAGTGCCACGACTAGCGGGGCTGGAAATGAGCAGTTCTTC.

CDR3 nucleotide sequence: TGCGCCAGCAGCCCGGAACCGGGACACGAAACCCGCACAGATACGCAGTATTTT. Residues: CASSPEPGHETRTDTQYF. The rearrangement uses TRBV4-3 and TRBJ2-3; TRBD1 is a possible D gene (6 bases). Germline V gene lookup returns CDR1 LGHNA and CDR2 YSLEER. This CDR3 comprises 18 residues. V was pared by 4 bases and J by 1 base, with 21 bases between.

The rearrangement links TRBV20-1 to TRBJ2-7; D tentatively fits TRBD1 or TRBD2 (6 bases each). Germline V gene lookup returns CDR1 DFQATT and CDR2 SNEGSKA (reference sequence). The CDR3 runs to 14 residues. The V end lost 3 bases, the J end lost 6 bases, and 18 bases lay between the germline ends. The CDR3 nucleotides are TGCAGTGCTAGTGGAGACGGGGGCATGGGCGAGCAGTACTTC. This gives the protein CSASGDGGMGEQYF.